These T cell receptor beta chains were read from a single sample in a study of cytomegalovirus exposure and HLA in healthy donors. Data came from immunoSEQ multiplex PCR; TCRdb stores just in-frame clones and leaves some out. The sample has approximately 160,000 clones, around four fifths seen once. Material: PBMCs. These receptor sequences come from a male donor in good health and CMV-seropositive. CDR3s include the opening cysteine and the closing phenylalanine or tryptophan. Each record gives: J gene, D gene, V gene, clone size, CDR3 DNA, CDR3 protein. A D gene is named only where the DNA matches it firmly. Rows give clone size only sometimes, using once, few, many, or a class for an expanded clone.

J gene: TRBJ1-2
D gene: TRBD1
V gene: TRBV30
clone size: -
CDR3 DNA: TGTGCCTGGCGGACAGGGGGAGAATATGGCTACACCTTC
CDR3 protein: CAWRTGGEYGYTF

J gene: TRBJ1-5
D gene: -
V gene: TRBV6-5
clone size: -
CDR3 DNA: TGTGCCAGCAGTTACTCGAAAACATTTCAGCCCCAGCATTTT
CDR3 protein: CASSYSKTFQPQHF

J gene: TRBJ1-5
D gene: TRBD1
V gene: TRBV6-1
clone size: -
CDR3 DNA: TGTGCCAGCAGTCCCACAGGGGGAGCAAATCAGCCCCAGCATTTT
CDR3 protein: CASSPTGGANQPQHF

J gene: TRBJ1-4
D gene: TRBD1
V gene: TRBV4-1
clone size: -
CDR3 DNA: TGCGCCAGCAGCCTTGACAGGGGCCGGCAAAAACTGTTTTTT
CDR3 protein: CASSLDRGRQKLFF

J gene: TRBJ1-2
D gene: -
V gene: TRBV21-1
clone size: -
CDR3 DNA: TGTGCCAGCAGCAGGACAGGGCCCTATGGCTACACCTTC
CDR3 protein: CASSRTGPYGYTF

J gene: TRBJ1-1
D gene: TRBD1
V gene: TRBV13
clone size: -
CDR3 DNA: TGTGCCAGCAGTCTATTTCACAGGGGAAACACTGAAGCTTTCTTT
CDR3 protein: CASSLFHRGNTEAFF

J gene: TRBJ2-2
D gene: TRBD2
V gene: TRBV7-3
clone size: -
CDR3 DNA: TGTGCCAGCAGCCAGGGACTAGCGGGGGGGAACACCGGGGAGCTGTTTTTT
CDR3 protein: CASSQGLAGGNTGELFF

J gene: TRBJ2-2
D gene: TRBD2
V gene: TRBV11-3
clone size: once
CDR3 DNA: TGTGCCAGCAGCTCCCCATCTAGCGGGGGTAACACCGGGGAGCTGTTTTTT
CDR3 protein: CASSSPSSGGNTGELFF

J gene: TRBJ1-1
D gene: -
V gene: TRBV6-5
clone size: -
CDR3 DNA: TGTGCCAGCAGTGGACAACAGGGAAAAGCTTTCTTT
CDR3 protein: CASSGQQGKAFF

J gene: TRBJ1-5
D gene: -
V gene: TRBV7-9
clone size: -
CDR3 DNA: TGTGCCAGCAGCTTATCGTCGGGGTTGAGTCAGCCCCAGCATTTT
CDR3 protein: CASSLSSGLSQPQHF

J gene: TRBJ1-1
D gene: -
V gene: TRBV10-3
clone size: few
CDR3 DNA: TGTGCCATCAGTGAGTTGAACAGGGTCACGGAGAACACTGAAGCTTTCTTT
CDR3 protein: CAISELNRVTENTEAFF

J gene: TRBJ1-4
D gene: -
V gene: TRBV2
clone size: -
CDR3 DNA: TGTGCCAGCAGTGAAGGCGCAGGGGTAGGAGAAAAACTGTTTTTT
CDR3 protein: CASSEGAGVGEKLFF

J gene: TRBJ2-5
D gene: -
V gene: TRBV15
clone size: -
CDR3 DNA: TGTGCCACCAGCAGATTTGAGGAGGGGCCTTACTTC
CDR3 protein: CATSRFEEGPYF

J gene: TRBJ2-1
D gene: TRBD1
V gene: TRBV30
clone size: -
CDR3 DNA: TGTGCCTGCCCAGCTAGGCAGGGGGCGATGTACAATGAGCAGTTCTTC
CDR3 protein: CACPARQGAMYNEQFF